Each of the 25 T cell receptor beta chains below was sequenced from the same sample in a study of OX40 agonist ivuxolimab in advanced cancers. Assay used: immunoSEQ multiplex PCR; TCRdb lists only in-frame clones, some missing. The sample contains 30,000 or so clones, about three quarters of which appear only once. This specimen was CD4+ or CD8+ T cells sorted from blood, taken in a trial of the OX40 agonist ivuxolimab. Receptors were obtained from an adult with an advanced solid tumor such as melanoma, head and neck, liver or kidney cancer.

The chain has TRBV6-5 and TRBJ1-1; D is undetermined. The CDR3 sequence is 10 residues long. CDR1 is MNHEY and CDR2 is SVGAGI in the germline V gene. Trimming took 7 bases from V and 3 from J, leaving 3 bases between them. This CDR3 reads CASKYTEAFF. CDR3 sequence (DNA): TGTGCCAGCAAGTACACTGAAGCTTTCTTT.

The chain carries TRBV6-1 and TRBJ1-1; TRBD1 agrees at 7 bases. Germline CDR1 MNHNS, CDR2 SASEGT. V gave up 6 bases and J gave up 6 bases; unmatched junction bases: 1. CDR3 size: 11 residues. The CDR3 region has the DNA TGTGCCAGCAGACAGGGGTCTGAAGCTTTCTTT. Translation gives CASRQGSEAFF.

This clone was seen more than once but under ten times. This chain links TRBV7-9 with TRBJ2-2; TRBD2 is a possible D gene (6 bases). The V gene lost 5 bases and the J gene lost 6 bases, with 13 bases spanning the gap. The CDR3 is 14 residues long. CDR1 is SEHNR and CDR2 is FQNEAQ in the germline V gene (reference sequence). The chain's CDR3 is CASSRSGGAGELFF. CDR3 DNA sequence: TGTGCCAGCAGCCGGAGTGGAGGGGCCGGGGAGCTGTTTTTT.

The V and J genes are TRBV6-6 and TRBJ1-6, with 7 bases matching TRBD1. V lost 6 bases, J lost 10 bases, and 12 bases stayed unmatched. From germline, CDR1 is MNHNY and CDR2 SVGAGI (reference sequence). The length of the CDR3 is 15 residues. Here the CDR3 DNA reads TGTGCCAGCAGAACGGACAGGATGAGCGGCTCACCCCTCCACTTT. Residues: CASRTDRMSGSPLHF.

This clone was counted once. The chain employs TRBV6-5 and TRBJ2-7; 8 nucleotides agree with TRBD2. V shed 6 bases and J 2 bases; nucleotides not matched to a gene: 3. Germline CDR1 and CDR2: MNHEY and SVGAGI. The CDR3 totals 13 residues. CDR3 residues: CASSRGGPYEQYF. The DNA for the CDR3 is TGTGCCAGCAGCCGCGGGGGGCCCTACGAGCAGTACTTC.

A single count supports this clone. This sequence joins TRBV6-5 and TRBJ1-2; D is unclear. This CDR3 region has 14 residues. The V and J ends lost 6 bases and 8 bases respectively, with 19 bases between them. In germline, CDR1 is MNHEY, CDR2 SVGAGI. CDR3 DNA: TGTGCCAGCAGCTACAGTGGGCAAAACGCAGGCTACACCTTC. It codes for CASSYSGQNAGYTF.

The chain employs TRBV2 and TRBJ2-1; 15 positions match TRBD2. After removal of 6 bases from V and 6 bases from J, the junction contained 0 bases not matched to a gene. Per the germline V gene, CDR1 is SNHLY and CDR2 is FYNNEI. The CDR3 length is 14 residues. The CDR3 region is CASRGLAGGNEQFF. The CDR3 DNA is TGTGCCAGCAGGGGACTAGCGGGGGGCAATGAGCAGTTCTTC.

In this sample, this clone turned up once. The J gene is TRBJ2-1, the V gene TRBV14; TRBD2 might be the D (6 bases). With 5 bases removed from V and 10 bases from J, the gap between germline ends came to 9 bases. From germline, CDR1 is SGHDN and CDR2 FVKESK. The CDR3 extends over 11 amino acids. Written as DNA, the CDR3 is TGTGCCAGCAGCTACCGGGAGGAGCAGTTCTTC. Amino acids: CASSYREEQFF.

The chain links TRBV21-1 to TRBJ1-5. TRBV21-1 is noted as a pseudogene. The CDR3 is 21 amino acids. In DNA, the CDR3 is TGTGCCAGCAGCAAAGTTCTTGTTTCGGCGCCCCGGGCCACCAACAATCAGCCCCAGCATTTT. This codes for CASSKVLVSAPRATNNQPQHF.

The chain couples TRBV5-1 to TRBJ1-6; D remains unclear. The CDR3 runs 15 residues. The V gene lost 1 base and the J gene lost 0 bases, with 5 bases spanning the gap. In germline, CDR1 is SGHRS, CDR2 YFSETQ. CDR3 amino acids: CASSLLSSYNSPLHF. The CDR3 nucleotides read TGCGCCAGCAGCTTGCTGAGCTCCTATAATTCACCCCTCCACTTT.

The chain has TRBV9 and TRBJ2-7; D unresolved. The CDR3 extends over 15 amino acids. Germline V lookup: CDR1 SGDLS, CDR2 YYNGEE. Trimming removed 0 bases from V and 3 bases from J, with 13 bases in between. In nucleotides, the CDR3 is TGTGCCAGCAGCGTAGAACCCGGACGGAACTACGAGCAGTACTTC. This gives the protein CASSVEPGRNYEQYF.

The chain recombines TRBV6-5 with TRBJ1-1; D unclear. V lost 0 bases to trimming and J lost 3 bases, with 8 bases between them. The CDR3 contains 14 residues. CDR1 and CDR2 from the germline V gene are MNHEY and SVGAGI. The CDR3 region has the DNA TGTGCCAGCAGTTACTCGAATGCGGACACTGAAGCTTTCTTT. Amino acids: CASSYSNADTEAFF.

The chain carries TRBV5-1 and TRBJ1-4; perhaps TRBD1 as D (5 bases). The CDR3 spans 15 residues. Germline V gene data show CDR1 as SGHRS and CDR2 as YFSETQ. Trimming stripped 7 bases from V and 2 bases from J, with 15 bases between. CDR3 protein: CASRTTTVTNEKLFF. CDR3 DNA: TGCGCCAGCCGAACCACGACAGTTACTAATGAAAAACTGTTTTTT.

This chain uses TRBV7-5 with TRBJ1-1. TRBV7-5 is noted as a pseudogene. CDR3 size: 11 residues. DNA of the CDR3: TGTGTCAGAAGCGCCGGGGTCCGGGCTTTCTTT. It codes for CVRSAGVRAFF.

This chain's CDR3 is CASSLGSAYQPQHF. CDR3 DNA sequence: TGTGCCAGCAGCTTGGGGTCTGCTTATCAGCCCCAGCATTTT. This sequence joins TRBV7-2 and TRBJ1-5; no definite D call. CDR1 is SGHTA, CDR2 FQGNSA, per germline. V dropped 3 bases and J dropped 5 bases, with 11 bases sitting between them. CDR3 size: 14 residues.

J is TRBJ1-1 and V is TRBV19; D uncertain. Per the germline V gene, CDR1 is LNHDA and CDR2 is SQIVND (reference sequence). The CDR3 is 11 amino acids. Between the trimmed V and J ends, which lost 6 bases and 6 bases, there was a span of 8 bases. The chain's CDR3 is CASRAGAEAFF. The CDR3 region has the DNA TGTGCCAGTAGGGCGGGCGCTGAAGCTTTCTTT.

The table lists this clone with a few counts. The chain links TRBV7-6 to TRBJ2-1, with 12 bases lining up with TRBD2. The V gene's germline CDR1 is SGHVS and CDR2 FNYEAQ. V gave up 6 bases and J gave up 7 bases; unmatched junction bases: 7. This CDR3 spans 15 amino acids. The CDR3 nucleotides are TGTGCCAGCAGTAGACTAGCGGGGGCTAGGAATGAGCAGTTCTTC. Translation: CASSRLAGARNEQFF.

The gene calls are TRBV30 and TRBJ2-5; D call uncertain. The CDR3 contains 13 residues. From germline, CDR1 is GTSNPN and CDR2 SVGIG (reference sequence). Trimming removed 8 bases at V and 3 bases at J, with 16 bases between. The CDR3 loop reads CAGDRGRKETQYF. In DNA, the CDR3 is TGTGCCGGGGATAGAGGCAGAAAAGAGACCCAGTACTTC.

The rearrangement uses TRBV7-9 and TRBJ2-4; TRBD2 matches 15 bases. Germline CDR1 SEHNR, CDR2 FQNEAQ (reference sequence). The CDR3 runs to 19 residues. With V trimmed by 4 bases and J by 8 bases, 15 bases remained unmatched. CDR3 loop: CASSSRTSGGAVVSHIQYF. Here the CDR3 DNA reads TGTGCCAGCAGCTCCCGGACTAGCGGGGGGGCTGTAGTCTCGCACATTCAGTACTTC.

This sequence joins TRBV19 and TRBJ2-1; tentative D call: TRBD1 (6 bases). Per the germline V gene, CDR1 is LNHDA and CDR2 is SQIVND (reference sequence). V shed 6 bases and J shed 6 bases, with 15 bases lying between them. The CDR3 contains 14 residues. CDR3 in amino acids: CASRSGASPNEQFF. The CDR3 nucleotides are TGTGCCAGTAGGTCAGGGGCTAGCCCCAATGAGCAGTTCTTC.

Within the sample, this clone is medium-sized (0.01 to 0.1%). The chain employs TRBV28 and TRBJ1-2; 10 bases map to TRBD1. V dropped 3 bases and J dropped 6; count of bases not matched to a gene: 4. CDR3 length equals 14 residues. CDR1 and CDR2 (germline): MDHEN, SYDVKM. The CDR3 protein is CASSFRDRGHGYTF. The CDR3 region has the DNA TGTGCCAGCAGTTTCCGGGACAGGGGCCATGGCTACACCTTC.

This chain joins TRBV30 and TRBJ2-7; the match to TRBD2 covers 12 bases. This CDR3 spans 16 amino acids. V trimming: 3 bases; J trimming: 5 bases; junction bases outside the gene matches: 11. Germline lookup yields CDR1 GTSNPN and CDR2 SVGIG (reference sequence). The CDR3 DNA is TGTGCCTGGAGCACTCATTCTAGCGGGGGGGTCCACGAGCAGTACTTC. Translated: CAWSTHSSGGVHEQYF.

The rearrangement links TRBV10-2 to TRBJ1-1; maybe TRBD1 (6 bases). This CDR3 has 13 amino acids. The germline V and J ends were trimmed by 3 bases and 5 bases, with 10 bases remaining between them. CDR1 and CDR2 from the germline V gene are WSHSY and SAAADI. The CDR3 DNA sequence: TGCGCCAGCAGTGACAAGGGGGGTACTGAAGCTTTCTTT. This sequence encodes CASSDKGGTEAFF.

The chain carries TRBV5-4 and TRBJ2-5; a possible D gene is TRBD2 (5 bases). V dropped 0 bases and J dropped 5 bases, with 14 bases sitting between them. Germline V gene lookup returns CDR1 SGHNT and CDR2 YYREEE (reference sequence). The CDR3 loop spans 15 amino acids. The CDR3 sequence: CASSLVAGSGETQYF. As DNA, the CDR3 is TGTGCCAGCAGCTTGGTTGCTGGCTCGGGGGAGACCCAGTACTTC.

This clone was detected only a few times. The rearrangement links TRBV25-1 to TRBJ1-4; tentative D call: TRBD1 (6 bases). The ends were cut back, 6 bases at V and 11 bases at J, with 13 bases in the middle. The germline CDR1 and CDR2 sequences are MGHDK and SYGVNS. The CDR3 extends over 12 amino acids. The CDR3, as DNA: TGTGCCAGCAGCCTCCAGGGGTGGAAACTGTTTTTT. Its protein is CASSLQGWKLFF. The full variable domain, with the rest looked up from reference TRBV25-1 and TRBJ1-4, is EADIYQTPRYLVIGTGKKITLECSQTMGHDKMYWYQQDPGMELHLIHYSYGVNSTEKGDLSSESTVSRIRTEHFPLTLESARPSHTSQYLCASSLQGWKLFFGSGTQLSVL.